These T cell receptor beta chains were read from a single sample in a study of identical twins. TCRdb independently ran MiXCR on the 5' RACE reads; one entry per CDR3 protein. The sample shows approximately 890,000 distinct CDR3 sequences, 9% to 15% of them seen only once. This same sample was also part of a study on yellow fever vaccine responses in identical twins.

Sequenced input: PBMCs. Receptors were obtained from a young woman in good health. The CDR3 runs from the conserved cysteine through the conserved F or W. A D gene is named only where the DNA matches it firmly. Only part of the rows carry a size: once, few, many, or a class if the clone is expanded.

V,D,size,length,J,DNA,CDR3
TRBV19,TRBD1,NA,13,TRBJ2-7,TGTGCCAGTAGTGGGGACAGGCTGACCGAGCAGTACTTC,CASSGDRLTEQYF
TRBV3-1,TRBD2,many,16,TRBJ2-1,TGTGCCAGCAGCCAAACTAGGACTAGCGTAGTCTATGAGCAGTTCTTC,CASSQTRTSVVYEQFF
TRBV29-1,NA,NA,14,TRBJ1-2,TGCAGCGTTGGAGGGGACTCCGAAAACTATGGCTACACCTTC,CSVGGDSENYGYTF
TRBV27,NA,many,13,TRBJ2-1,TGTGCCTCACGCGCAGGACCAACCAATGAGCAGTTCTTC,CASRAGPTNEQFF
TRBV7-8,TRBD2,few,16,TRBJ2-7,TGTGCCAGCAGCTTAGATGAGGCGGGAGGGTCCTACGAGCAGTACTTC,CASSLDEAGGSYEQYF
TRBV5-6,NA,NA,15,TRBJ2-2,TGTGCCAGCAGCTCTCCCGGGTCGACCCCTGGGGAGCTGTTTTTT,CASSSPGSTPGELFF
TRBV20-1,NA,few,16,TRBJ2-1,TGCAGTGCTAGGCGCGACAGGTACCTATCCTACAATGAGCAGTTCTTC,CSARRDRYLSYNEQFF
TRBV5-4,NA,few,14,TRBJ2-1,TGTGCCAGCAGCGCCTCCGAAAACTACAATGAGCAGTTCTTC,CASSASENYNEQFF
TRBV7-2,NA,NA,18,TRBJ1-4,TGTGCCAGCAGCTTAGCGTTGGGTTCCCCTGCAACTAATGAAAAACTGTTTTTT,CASSLALGSPATNEKLFF
TRBV7-2,TRBD2,NA,16,TRBJ2-1,TGTGCCAGCAGCTTATGGGGGACTAGCGGGACTAGTGAGCAGTTCTTC,CASSLWGTSGTSEQFF
TRBV20-1,TRBD2,few,15,TRBJ2-1,TGCAGTGCTAGAGAGTCGCCTAGCGGGTACAATGAGCAGTTCTTC,CSARESPSGYNEQFF
TRBV2,NA,NA,12,TRBJ2-1,TGTGCCAGCAGGGGCGGGACGCATGAGCAGTTCTTC,CASRGGTHEQFF
TRBV5-1,NA,many,14,TRBJ1-4,TGCGCCAGCAGCAACGGACAGATTAATGAAAAACTGTTTTTT,CASSNGQINEKLFF
TRBV7-9,NA,few,13,TRBJ2-7,TGTGCCAGCAGCTTTCCGCCTATTTACGAGCAGTACTTC,CASSFPPIYEQYF
TRBV7-8,NA,few,13,TRBJ2-5,TGTGCCAGCAGCCGACAGGTGGAAGAGACCCAGTACTTC,CASSRQVEETQYF
TRBV4-2,TRBD2,NA,17,TRBJ2-5,TGTGCCAGCAGCCTATCCTCAGCAGCGGGGGGACAAGAGACCCAGTACTTC,CASSLSSAAGGQETQYF
TRBV7-2,TRBD1,NA,16,TRBJ2-2,TGTGCCAGCAGCCCCTCGGGACAGGTGTTCACCGGGGAGCTGTTTTTT,CASSPSGQVFTGELFF
TRBV4-1,TRBD2,few,16,TRBJ2-2,TGCGCCAGCAGCCAAGTGCGGGGGGCGGAGACCGGGGAGCTGTTTTTT,CASSQVRGAETGELFF
TRBV28,NA,few,11,TRBJ1-5,TGTGCCAGCAGTGTTTTGCAGCCCCAGCATTTT,CASSVLQPQHF
TRBV20-1,NA,NA,15,TRBJ2-3,TGCAGTGCCCCCTGGCTAGCCGGACCCACAGATACGCAGTATTTT,CSAPWLAGPTDTQYF
TRBV7-9,NA,NA,15,TRBJ2-1,TGTGCCAGCAGTTTCGGGGCAGGGGCTGACAATGAGCAGTTCTTC,CASSFGAGADNEQFF
TRBV5-4,TRBD1,NA,16,TRBJ1-6,TGTGCCAGCAGCTTGGGGGACAGCATATATAATTCACCCCTCCACTTT,CASSLGDSIYNSPLHF
TRBV10-3,NA,few,14,TRBJ2-7,TGTGCCATCAGTGTTGTTTATAGTGACTACGAGCAGTACTTC,CAISVVYSDYEQYF
TRBV20-1,TRBD1,few,14,TRBJ1-4,TGCAGTGCTGACAGGGCCATCCGTGATGAAAAACTGTTTTTT,CSADRAIRDEKLFF
TRBV12-3/TRBV12-4,NA,NA,15,TRBJ2-3,TGTGCCAGCAGTTTTAGTCTCAAACCCACAGATACGCAGTATTTT,CASSFSLKPTDTQYF
TRBV29-1,TRBD2,many,13,TRBJ2-1,TGCAGCGTTTGGGGGGGATCCTACAATGAGCAGTTCTTC,CSVWGGSYNEQFF
TRBV20-1,NA,few,16,TRBJ2-2,TGCAGTGCTAGAGAATCGGGACAATTGAACACCGGGGAGCTGTTTTTT,CSARESGQLNTGELFF
TRBV2,TRBD1,NA,15,TRBJ1-5,TGTGCCAGCAGGACAGGGGTTGAAGGAAATCAGCCCCAGCATTTT,CASRTGVEGNQPQHF
TRBV27,TRBD2,few,14,TRBJ2-3,TGTGCCAGCGCCATAGCGGGAGGAGGGGATACGCAGTATTTT,CASAIAGGGDTQYF
TRBV29-1,TRBD2,NA,14,TRBJ2-1,TGCAGCGTTGCAGGGGGTCTAGCGGGAAATGAGCAGTTCTTC,CSVAGGLAGNEQFF
TRBV15,NA,NA,12,TRBJ2-7,TGTGCCACCAGCCGGGCATCGGGCGAGCAGTACTTC,CATSRASGEQYF
TRBV10-3,TRBD1,few,15,TRBJ2-3,TGTGCCATCAGTGCGGGACAGGGGCCCACAGATACGCAGTATTTT,CAISAGQGPTDTQYF
TRBV7-6,TRBD2,NA,15,TRBJ2-7,TGTGCCAGCAGCTTACGGGGGGGGAACTCCTACGAGCAGTACTTC,CASSLRGGNSYEQYF
TRBV6-5,TRBD1,NA,18,TRBJ1-3,TGTGCCAGCAGTTACTACCCCCAGGGGGCCGCTTCTGGAAACACCATATATTTT,CASSYYPQGAASGNTIYF
TRBV7-9,NA,few,16,TRBJ2-3,TGTGCCAGCAGCTTAGCGAAAGGGGTCGACACAGATACGCAGTATTTT,CASSLAKGVDTDTQYF
TRBV13,NA,few,23,TRBJ2-1,TGTGCCAGCAGCTATTCCCCGGACCAGCCATACGATCCAACCCAGCCCTCCTACAATGAGCAGTTCTTC,CASSYSPDQPYDPTQPSYNEQFF
TRBV12-3/TRBV12-4,NA,many,13,TRBJ2-3,TGTGCCAGCAGTGAAGGGAGGCCAGATACGCAGTATTTT,CASSEGRPDTQYF
TRBV6-2/TRBV6-3,TRBD1,NA,15,TRBJ1-5,TGTGCCAGCACCGACGGAGGGGGCGGCAATCAGCCCCAGCATTTT,CASTDGGGGNQPQHF
TRBV11-1,TRBD2,many,19,TRBJ2-1,TGTGCCAGCAGCTCGTCGACTAGCGGGATAGTCAGCCCCTACAATGAGCAGTTCTTC,CASSSSTSGIVSPYNEQFF
TRBV5-1,TRBD1,many,16,TRBJ1-1,TGCGCCAGCAGCATTGGGACAGGGGGCATTCGCACTGAAGCTTTCTTT,CASSIGTGGIRTEAFF
TRBV12-5,NA,NA,12,TRBJ2-5,TGTGCTAGTGGTTTTGGAGACGAGACCCAGTACTTC,CASGFGDETQYF
TRBV20-1,NA,few,12,TRBJ1-1,TGCAGTGCTGCCCGGTTAGACACTGAAGCTTTCTTT,CSAARLDTEAFF
TRBV7-9,NA,NA,11,TRBJ2-2,TGTGCCAGCAGCTCAACTAGGGAGCTGTTTTTT,CASSSTRELFF
TRBV12-3/TRBV12-4,NA,many,14,TRBJ1-3,TGTGCCAGCAGTTTAAGAGGAGCTGGAAACACCATATATTTT,CASSLRGAGNTIYF
TRBV20-1,TRBD1,NA,16,TRBJ1-2,TGCAGTGCTAGAGAGGCGGGACAGGGGATTGGCTATGGCTACACCTTC,CSAREAGQGIGYGYTF
TRBV10-3,NA,NA,13,TRBJ2-1,TGTGCCATCAGTGATGACCCGTTCAATGAGCAGTTCTTC,CAISDDPFNEQFF
TRBV20-1,NA,few,14,TRBJ2-5,TGCAGTGCCTTAAAACCACAGGGGGGGGAGACCCAGTACTTC,CSALKPQGGETQYF
TRBV5-1,NA,few,14,TRBJ2-3,TGCGCCAGCCGACCTTCACAGGGCCGAGATACGCAGTATTTT,CASRPSQGRDTQYF
TRBV15,NA,few,12,TRBJ1-2,TGTGCCACCAGCAGATCAATCGATAGCTACACCTTC,CATSRSIDSYTF
TRBV10-3,TRBD2,NA,12,TRBJ2-1,TGTGCCATCAGGGGGACTAGCCATGAGCAGTTCTTC,CAIRGTSHEQFF
TRBV11-2,TRBD2,NA,15,TRBJ2-4,TGTGCCAGCAGCACCCTAGCGGGGGTGATGTACATTCAGTACTTC,CASSTLAGVMYIQYF
TRBV12-3/TRBV12-4,NA,few,12,TRBJ2-5,TGTGCCAGCAGTTACGTGGCGGAGACCCAGTACTTC,CASSYVAETQYF
TRBV20-1,NA,few,15,TRBJ1-1,TGCAGTGCTAGAGGGATGGCAGGGATGAACACTGAAGCTTTCTTT,CSARGMAGMNTEAFF
TRBV5-5,NA,many,15,TRBJ1-1,TGTGCCAGCAGCTTGCCGCAGGGAGGAATTGTTGAAGCTTTCTTT,CASSLPQGGIVEAFF
TRBV28,NA,few,14,TRBJ2-4,TGTGCCAGCAGCAGACAGGTCTTCAAAAACATTCAGTACTTC,CASSRQVFKNIQYF
TRBV5-1,TRBD1,few,17,TRBJ1-3,TGCGCCAGCAGCCACAACCCTACAGGGGGCATCGGAAACACCATATATTTT,CASSHNPTGGIGNTIYF
TRBV29-1,TRBD2,NA,14,TRBJ2-1,TGCAGCGCAGAAGCGGGGAAAGAGTACAATGAGCAGTTCTTC,CSAEAGKEYNEQFF
TRBV12-3/TRBV12-4,NA,NA,15,TRBJ2-5,TGTGCCAGCAGTTGGGACTTAGATGTCCAAGAGACCCAGTACTTC,CASSWDLDVQETQYF
TRBV20-1,NA,NA,16,TRBJ2-3,TGCAGTGCTAGAGCTCTTAAAGGGGCCTCCACAGATACGCAGTATTTT,CSARALKGASTDTQYF